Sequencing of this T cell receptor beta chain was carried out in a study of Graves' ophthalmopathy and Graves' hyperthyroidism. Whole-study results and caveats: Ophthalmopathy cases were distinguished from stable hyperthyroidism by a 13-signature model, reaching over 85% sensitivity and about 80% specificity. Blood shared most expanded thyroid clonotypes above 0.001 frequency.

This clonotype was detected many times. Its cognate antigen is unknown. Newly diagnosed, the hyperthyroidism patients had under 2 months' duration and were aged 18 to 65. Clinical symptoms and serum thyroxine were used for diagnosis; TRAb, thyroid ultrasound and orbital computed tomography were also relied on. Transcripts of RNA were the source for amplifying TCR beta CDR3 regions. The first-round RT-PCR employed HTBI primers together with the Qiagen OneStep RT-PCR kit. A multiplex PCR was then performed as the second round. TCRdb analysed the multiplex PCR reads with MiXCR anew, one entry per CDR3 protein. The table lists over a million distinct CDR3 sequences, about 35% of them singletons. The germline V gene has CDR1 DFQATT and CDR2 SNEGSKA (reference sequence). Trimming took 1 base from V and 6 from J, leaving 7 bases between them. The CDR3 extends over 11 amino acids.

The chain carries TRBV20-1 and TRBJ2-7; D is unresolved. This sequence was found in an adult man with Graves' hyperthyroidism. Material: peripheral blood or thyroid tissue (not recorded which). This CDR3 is CSARVAGEQYF. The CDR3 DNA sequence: TGCAGTGCTAGAGTAGCTGGCGAGCAGTACTTC.